This entry lists 13 T cell receptor beta chains sequenced from one sample in a study of shared clonotypes between healthy human individuals. Selected positively for CCR7 and CD45RO-negative, naive CD8 cells excluded terminally differentiated effector memory CD45RA+ cells. Sequencing was performed with immunoSEQ multiplex PCR; in TCRdb, only in-frame clones are kept and a portion is missing. The sample records fewer than 1 million clones, 96% being singletons. The sequenced material came from naive CD8+ T cells sorted from blood. The source of these receptors is a man younger than 45 in good health.

The J gene is TRBJ1-1, the V gene TRBV9; D gene uncertain. V shed 5 bases and J shed 3 bases, with 11 bases lying between them. There are 13 residues in the CDR3. CDR1 and CDR2 from the germline V gene are SGDLS and YYNGEE. This CDR3 is CASSQGPDTEAFF. The CDR3 DNA reads as TGTGCCAGCAGTCAAGGTCCGGACACTGAAGCTTTCTTT.

About this clone: At the DNA level, this CDR3 is encoded by other sequences in the same sample as well. The chain is built from TRBV13 and TRBJ2-3; D uncertain. The germline CDR1 and CDR2 sequences are PRHDT and FYEKMQ (reference sequence). The V end was cut by 3 bases, the J end by 5 bases, with 6 bases between. The CDR3 is 12 amino acids. CDR3 in amino acids: CASSLGVDTQYF. The CDR3, as DNA: TGTGCCAGCAGCTTGGGCGTAGATACGCAGTATTTT.

This clone was detected only once. The chain employs TRBV19 and TRBJ2-7; tentative D call: TRBD1 (6 bases). Germline lookup yields CDR1 LNHDA and CDR2 SQIVND (reference sequence). Deletions cut 1 base from V and 2 bases from J, with 15 bases between. The CDR3 loop spans 16 amino acids. The CDR3 DNA is TGTGCCAGTAGTATAGTTTTTGGGGACATTCCCTACGAGCAGTACTTC. It translates to CASSIVFGDIPYEQYF.

V and J are TRBV7-6 and TRBJ2-7; no clear D gene. Germline CDR1 reads SGHVS; CDR2 reads FNYEAQ. The CDR3 is 15 residues long. V was shortened by 2 bases and J by 0 bases, with 11 bases between the two germline ends. Here the CDR3 DNA reads TGTGCCAGCAGCTTATATGCAGGTCTCTCCTACGAGCAGTACTTC. Protein sequence: CASSLYAGLSYEQYF. The full variable domain, in which reference TRBV7-6 and TRBJ2-7 provide the parts outside the CDR3, is GAGVSQSPRYKVTKRGQDVALRCDPISGHVSLYWYRQALGQGPEFLTYFNYEAQQDKSGLPNDRFSAERPEGSISTLTIQRTEQRDSAMYRCASSLYAGLSYEQYFGPGTRLTVT.

This chain connects TRBV9 to TRBJ1-5, with D unresolved. Looked up from germline, CDR1 is SGDLS and CDR2 is YYNGEE. Trimming cost V 1 base and J 2 bases, with 13 bases left between them. The CDR3 consists of 16 residues. The CDR3 is CASSVSDLGGNQPQHF. The CDR3 bases are TGTGCCAGCAGCGTATCAGATCTAGGAGGCAATCAGCCCCAGCATTTT.

The chain couples TRBV13 to TRBJ2-2; 10 nucleotides line up with TRBD2. CDR1 PRHDT and CDR2 FYEKMQ come from the germline V gene (reference sequence). The V segment lost 5 bases and the J segment 10 bases; nucleotides outside the gene matches: 10. This CDR3 comprises 15 residues. The CDR3 nucleotides read TGTGCCAGCAGCCCTAGCGGGAGATCTTTCGAGGAGCTGTTTTTT. As protein: CASSPSGRSFEELFF.

This chain connects TRBV27 to TRBJ2-7, with 11 bases matching TRBD2. This CDR3 is built from 13 residues. V lost 5 bases to trimming and J lost 8 bases; unmatched junction nucleotides: 5. Germline lookup yields CDR1 MNHEY and CDR2 SMNVEV (reference sequence). CDR3 nucleotides: TGTGCCAGCAGTCCGGGACTAGCGGATAAGCAGTACTTC. This encodes CASSPGLADKQYF.

This sequence joins TRBV14 and TRBJ2-7; TRBD2 matches 11 bases. The trim removed 1 base at V and 3 bases at J, leaving 5 bases unmatched. This CDR3 is 16 amino acids long. Germline V lookup: CDR1 SGHDN, CDR2 FVKESK. The CDR3 spells CASSQGRTSGSYEQYF. The CDR3 region has the DNA TGTGCCAGCAGCCAAGGGAGAACTAGCGGGAGCTACGAGCAGTACTTC. Supplemented by reference TRBV14 and TRBJ2-7, the full variable domain reads EAGVTQFPSHSVIEKGQTVTLRCDPISGHDNLYWYRRVMGKEIKFLLHFVKESKQDESGMPNNRFLAERTGGTYSTLKVQPAELEDSGVYFCASSQGRTSGSYEQYFGPGTRLTVT.

The chain couples TRBV2 to TRBJ1-5; the D is unclear. CDR3 size: 15 residues. Trimming took off 5 bases at V and 1 base at J, with 12 bases between the two ends. CDR1 and CDR2 (germline): SNHLY, FYNNEI. CDR3 sequence: CASSKVGSSNQPQHF. In DNA, the CDR3 is TGTGCCAGCAGTAAGGTGGGATCGAGCAATCAGCCCCAGCATTTT.

The chain is built from TRBV29-1 and TRBJ2-7; TRBD1 matches at 8 bases. Germline values: CDR1 SQVTM, CDR2 ANQGSEA. The CDR3 is 17 amino acids. V was clipped by 5 bases and J by 3 bases; unmatched bases: 18. The CDR3 bases are TGCAGCGTTTTTGTTCTGGGGCCGGGACAGGACGACTACGAGCAGTACTTC. Its translation: CSVFVLGPGQDDYEQYF.

There are a few counts of this clone. CDR3 sequence: CASSDYEQYF. The CDR3 coding sequence is TGTGCCAGCAGTGACTACGAGCAGTACTTC. The V and J genes are TRBV2 and TRBJ2-7; D not resolved. The CDR3 spans 10 residues. Per the germline V gene, CDR1 is SNHLY and CDR2 is FYNNEI. V was shortened by 3 bases and J by 3 bases, with 0 bases between the two germline ends. Variable domain in full (rest from reference TRBV2 and TRBJ2-7): EPEVTQTPSHQVTQMGQEVILRCVPISNHLYFYWYRQILGQKVEFLVSFYNNEISEKSEIFDDQFSVERPDGSNFTLKIRSTKLEDSAMYFCASSDYEQYFGPGTRLTVT.

The chain combines TRBV1 with TRBJ2-2; the DNA was not compared with TRBD2, the D call given in the table. TRBV1 corresponds to a pseudogene. The CDR3 extends over 17 amino acids. The CDR3 coding sequence is TGCACCAGCAGCCAAGGCAGCGGGAGGGCTAACACCGGGGAGCTGTTTTTT. It is translated as CTSSQGSGRANTGELFF.

V gene TRBV7-9 combines with J gene TRBJ2-7; D unresolved. Germline-derived CDR1 and CDR2 are SEHNR and FQNEAQ (reference sequence). V was trimmed by 5 bases and J by 4 bases, leaving 30 bases between them. This CDR3 is 19 amino acids long. The CDR3 is CASSPTRASQTAFWYEQYF. CDR3 nucleotides: TGTGCCAGCAGCCCAACACGAGCTAGTCAGACGGCCTTTTGGTACGAGCAGTACTTC.